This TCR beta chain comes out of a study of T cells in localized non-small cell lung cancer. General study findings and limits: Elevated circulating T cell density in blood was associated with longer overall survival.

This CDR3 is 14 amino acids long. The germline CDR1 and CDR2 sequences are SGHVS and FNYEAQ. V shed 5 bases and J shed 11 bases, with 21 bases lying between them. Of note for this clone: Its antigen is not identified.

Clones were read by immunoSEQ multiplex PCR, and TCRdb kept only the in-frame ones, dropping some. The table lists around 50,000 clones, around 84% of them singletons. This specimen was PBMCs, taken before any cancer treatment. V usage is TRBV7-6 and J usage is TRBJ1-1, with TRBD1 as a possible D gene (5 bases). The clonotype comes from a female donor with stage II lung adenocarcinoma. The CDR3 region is CASSPVRDPLRAFF. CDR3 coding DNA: TGTGCCAGCAGCCCTGTCAGGGACCCTCTTCGGGCTTTCTTT.